Included here is one T cell receptor (beta chain) sequence, with context. This record comes from a study of cytomegalovirus exposure and HLA in healthy donors. Primers for the PCR totalled 60 Vbeta and 13 Jbeta. This table comes from immunoSEQ multiplex PCR, and its TCRdb copy is limited to in-frame clones, with some not included. The sample records some 130,000 clones, around four fifths being singletons. The CDR3 length is 12 residues. V lost 7 bases and J lost 2; bases outside the gene matches: 2. Looked up from germline, CDR1 is SQVTM and CDR2 is ANQGSEA. What was sequenced was PBMCs. This chain connects TRBV29-1 to TRBJ1-2; 9 nucleotides align to TRBD1. This receptor was obtained from a man aged 35-49 years in good health and CMV-seronegative. The CDR3 loop reads CSATGGNYGYTF. The CDR3 bases are TGCAGCGCTACAGGGGGCAACTATGGCTACACCTTC.